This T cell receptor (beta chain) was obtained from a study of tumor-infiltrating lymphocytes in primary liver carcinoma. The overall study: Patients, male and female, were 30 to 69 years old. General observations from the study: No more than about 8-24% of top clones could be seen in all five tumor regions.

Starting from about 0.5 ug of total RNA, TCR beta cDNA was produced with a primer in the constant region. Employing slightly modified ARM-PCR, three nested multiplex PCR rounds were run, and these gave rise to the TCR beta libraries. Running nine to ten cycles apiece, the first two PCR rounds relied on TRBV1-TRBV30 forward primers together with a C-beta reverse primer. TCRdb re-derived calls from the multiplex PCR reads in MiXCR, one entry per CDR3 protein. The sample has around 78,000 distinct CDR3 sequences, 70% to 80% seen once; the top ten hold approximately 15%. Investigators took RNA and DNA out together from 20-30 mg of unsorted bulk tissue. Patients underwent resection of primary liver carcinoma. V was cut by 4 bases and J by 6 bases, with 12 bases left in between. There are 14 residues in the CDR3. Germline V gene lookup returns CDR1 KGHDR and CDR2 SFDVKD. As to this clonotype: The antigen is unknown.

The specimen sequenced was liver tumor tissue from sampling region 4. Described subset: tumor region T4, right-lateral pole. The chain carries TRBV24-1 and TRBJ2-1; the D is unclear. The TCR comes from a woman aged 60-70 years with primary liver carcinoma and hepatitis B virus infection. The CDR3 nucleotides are TGTGCCACCAGTGACACGCTCAACTTCAATGAGCAGTTCTTC. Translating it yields CATSDTLNFNEQFF.